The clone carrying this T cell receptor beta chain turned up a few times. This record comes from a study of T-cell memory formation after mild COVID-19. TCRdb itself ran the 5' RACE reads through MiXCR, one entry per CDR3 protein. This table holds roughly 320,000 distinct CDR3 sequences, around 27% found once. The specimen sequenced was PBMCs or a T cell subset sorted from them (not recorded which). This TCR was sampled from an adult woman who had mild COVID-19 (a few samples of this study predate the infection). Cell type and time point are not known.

CDR3 residues: CSARERGVSYEQYF. CDR3 in DNA: TGCAGTGCTAGAGAGCGGGGGGTATCCTACGAGCAGTACTTC. The genes are TRBV20-1 and TRBJ2-7; the match to TRBD2 covers 8 bases. The CDR3 runs 14 residues. V lost 0 bases to trimming and J lost 1 base; unmatched junction nucleotides: 2. Germline V gene data show CDR1 as DFQATT and CDR2 as SNEGSKA (reference sequence).